This T cell receptor (beta chain) was identified in a study of identical twins. cDNA carried unique molecular identifiers, and a universal primer site was added by template switching. TCRdb called the 5' RACE reads again in MiXCR, with one record for every CDR3 protein. In the table there are approximately 590,000 distinct CDR3 sequences, more than 9% of which are singletons. V lost 4 bases, J lost 3 bases, and 12 bases lay in between. The germline V gene has CDR1 ENHRY and CDR2 SYGVKD. This CDR3 spans 14 amino acids. These records were also assigned to another study, of yellow fever vaccine responses in identical twins.

The specimen sequenced was PBMCs. The TCR sequence derives from a young woman in good health. The chain is built from TRBV10-3 and TRBJ2-5; D possibly uses TRBD1 or TRBD2 (6 bases each). The CDR3 bases are TGTGCCATCAGTGCGAGGGGGGCTGAAGAGACCCAGTACTTC. It encodes CAISARGAEETQYF.